This TCR beta chain is from a study of blood T cell repertoires in COVID-19. At the level of the study: COVID-19 samples collected from the United States, Italy and Spain covered acute and convalescent phases. T cells, B-cell-depleted T cells, or PBMCs supplied cDNA or gDNA.

Authors' methods: How many nucleated cells were present was estimated from reference gene primer amplification. Clones were read by immunoSEQ multiplex PCR, and TCRdb kept only the in-frame ones, dropping some. V and J calls and clone size follow that table, whereas D and trimming were derived from the DNA. The sample lists 650,000 to 800,000 clones, 90% occurring once. CDR3 length: 14 residues. Germline assignment: CDR1 SQVTM and CDR2 ANQGSEA. The trim removed 6 bases at V and 5 bases at J, leaving 10 bases unmatched. The receptor's source is a woman between 18 and 29 years old with acute or convalescent COVID-19. This chain uses TRBV29-1 with TRBJ1-5; TRBD1 matches at 7 bases. The sample taken for sequencing was peripheral blood. The CDR3 DNA is TGCAGCGTATCGGCAGGGGGAGGCGATCAGCCCCAGCATTTT. It encodes CSVSAGGGDQPQHF.